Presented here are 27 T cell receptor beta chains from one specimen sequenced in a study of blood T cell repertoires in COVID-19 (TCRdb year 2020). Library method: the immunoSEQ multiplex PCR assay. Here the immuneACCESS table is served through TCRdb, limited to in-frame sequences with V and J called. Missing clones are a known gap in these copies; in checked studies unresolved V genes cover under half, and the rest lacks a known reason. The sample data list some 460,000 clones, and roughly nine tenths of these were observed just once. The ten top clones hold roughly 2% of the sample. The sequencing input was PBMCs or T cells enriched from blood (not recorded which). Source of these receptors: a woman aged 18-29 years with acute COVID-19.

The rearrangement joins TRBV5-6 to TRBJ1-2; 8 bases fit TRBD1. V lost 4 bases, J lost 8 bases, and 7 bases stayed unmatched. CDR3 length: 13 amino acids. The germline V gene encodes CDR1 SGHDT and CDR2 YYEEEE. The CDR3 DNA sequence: TGTGCCAGCAGCCCCGACAGGGGTATAGGCTACACCTTC. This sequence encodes CASSPDRGIGYTF.

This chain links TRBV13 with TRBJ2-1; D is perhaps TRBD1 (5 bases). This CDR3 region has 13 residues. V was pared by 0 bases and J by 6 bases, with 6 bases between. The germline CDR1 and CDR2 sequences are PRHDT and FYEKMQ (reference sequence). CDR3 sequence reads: CASSLGQGNEQFF. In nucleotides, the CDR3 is TGTGCCAGCAGCTTAGGTCAGGGCAATGAGCAGTTCTTC. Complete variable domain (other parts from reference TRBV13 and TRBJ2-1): AAGVIQSPRHLIKEKRETATLKCYPIPRHDTVYWYQQGPGQDPQFLISFYEKMQSDKGSIPDRFSAQQFSDYHSELNMSSLELGDSALYFCASSLGQGNEQFFGPGTRLTVL.

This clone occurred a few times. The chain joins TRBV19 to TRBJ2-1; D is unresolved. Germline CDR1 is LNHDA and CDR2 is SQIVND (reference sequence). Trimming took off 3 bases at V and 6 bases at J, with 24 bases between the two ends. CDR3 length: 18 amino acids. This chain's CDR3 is CASSIGYLHADAANEQFF. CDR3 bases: TGTGCCAGTAGTATTGGATACCTACACGCGGATGCGGCCAATGAGCAGTTCTTC.

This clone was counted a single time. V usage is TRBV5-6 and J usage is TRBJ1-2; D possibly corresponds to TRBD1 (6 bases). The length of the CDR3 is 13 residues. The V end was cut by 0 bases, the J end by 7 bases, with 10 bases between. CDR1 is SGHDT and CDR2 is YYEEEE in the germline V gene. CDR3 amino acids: CASSLVQGFGYTF. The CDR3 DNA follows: TGTGCCAGCAGCTTGGTACAGGGTTTTGGCTACACCTTC. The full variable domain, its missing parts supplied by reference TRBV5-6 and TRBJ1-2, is DAGVTQSPTHLIKTRGQQVTLRCSPKSGHDTVSWYQQALGQGPQFIFQYYEEEERQRGNFPDRFSGHQFPNYSSELNVNALLLGDSALYLCASSLVQGFGYTFGSGTRLTVV.

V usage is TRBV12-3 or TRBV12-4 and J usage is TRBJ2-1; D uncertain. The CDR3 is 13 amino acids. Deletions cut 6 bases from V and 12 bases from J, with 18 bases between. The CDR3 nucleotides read TGTGCCAGCAGCCCTACGACATTGTCGGTGCAGTTCTTC. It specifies CASSPTTLSVQFF.

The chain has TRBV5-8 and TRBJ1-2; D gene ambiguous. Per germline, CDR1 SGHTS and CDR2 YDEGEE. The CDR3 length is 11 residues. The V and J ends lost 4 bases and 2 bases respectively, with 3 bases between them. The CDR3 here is CASSPNYGYTF. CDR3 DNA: TGTGCCAGCAGCCCAAACTATGGCTACACCTTC.

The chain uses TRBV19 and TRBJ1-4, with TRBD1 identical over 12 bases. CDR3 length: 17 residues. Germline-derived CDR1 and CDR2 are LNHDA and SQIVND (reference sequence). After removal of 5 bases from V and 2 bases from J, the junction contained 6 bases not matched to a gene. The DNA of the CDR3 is TGTGCCAGTAGTGGGACAGGGGGCGAGGGGACTAATGAAAAACTGTTTTTT. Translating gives CASSGTGGEGTNEKLFF.

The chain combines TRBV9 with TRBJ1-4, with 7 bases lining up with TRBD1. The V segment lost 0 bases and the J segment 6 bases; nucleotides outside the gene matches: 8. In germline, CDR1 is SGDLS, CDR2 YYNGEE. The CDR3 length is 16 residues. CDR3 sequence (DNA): TGTGCCAGCAGCGTAGCTGGCACAGGGGTAGATGAAAAACTGTTTTTT. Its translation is CASSVAGTGVDEKLFF.

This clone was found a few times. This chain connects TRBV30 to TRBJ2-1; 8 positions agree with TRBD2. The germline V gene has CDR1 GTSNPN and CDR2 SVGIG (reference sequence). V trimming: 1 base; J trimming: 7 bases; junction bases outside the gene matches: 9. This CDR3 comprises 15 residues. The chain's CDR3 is CAWSAGREGRNEQFF. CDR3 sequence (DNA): TGTGCCTGGAGTGCGGGTCGGGAGGGCCGTAATGAGCAGTTCTTC.

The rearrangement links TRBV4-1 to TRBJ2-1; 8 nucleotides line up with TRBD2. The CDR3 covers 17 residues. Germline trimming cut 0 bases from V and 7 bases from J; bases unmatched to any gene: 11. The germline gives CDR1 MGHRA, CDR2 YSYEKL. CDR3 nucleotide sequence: TGCGCCAGCAGCCAAGATATCTGGAGCGGGAGTATGAATGAGCAGTTCTTC. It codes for CASSQDIWSGSMNEQFF.

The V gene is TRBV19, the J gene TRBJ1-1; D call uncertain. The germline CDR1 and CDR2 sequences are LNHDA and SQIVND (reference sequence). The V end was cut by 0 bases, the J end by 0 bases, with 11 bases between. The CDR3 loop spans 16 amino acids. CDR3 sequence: CASSIDREVMNTEAFF. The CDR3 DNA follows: TGTGCCAGTAGTATAGATCGAGAAGTAATGAACACTGAAGCTTTCTTT.

Written as DNA, the CDR3 is TGCGCCAGCAGCTTAAACGGTCCTGAAGCTTTCTTT. The encoded protein is CASSLNGPEAFF. The chain recombines TRBV4-3 with TRBJ1-1; D is unresolved. V was trimmed by 5 bases and J by 6 bases, leaving 10 bases between them. In germline, CDR1 is LGHNA, CDR2 YSLEER. CDR3 size: 12 residues.

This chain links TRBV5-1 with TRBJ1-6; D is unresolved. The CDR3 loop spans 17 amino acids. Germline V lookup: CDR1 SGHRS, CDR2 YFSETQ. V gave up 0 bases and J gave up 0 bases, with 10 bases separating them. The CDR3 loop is CASSLGRESSYNSPLHF. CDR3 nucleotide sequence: TGCGCCAGCAGCTTGGGAAGGGAGAGCTCCTATAATTCACCCCTCCACTTT. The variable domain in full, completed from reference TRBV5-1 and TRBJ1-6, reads KAGVTQTPRYLIKTRGQQVTLSCSPISGHRSVSWYQQTPGQGLQFLFEYFSETQRNKGNFPGRFSGRQFSNSRSEMNVSTLELGDSALYLCASSLGRESSYNSPLHFGNGTRLTVT.

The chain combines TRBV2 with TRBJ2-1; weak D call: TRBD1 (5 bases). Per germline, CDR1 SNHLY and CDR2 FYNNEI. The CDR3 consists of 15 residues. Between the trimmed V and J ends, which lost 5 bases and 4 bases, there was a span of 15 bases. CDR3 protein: CASSLNSGQYNEQFF. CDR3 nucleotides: TGTGCCAGCAGTCTCAATTCCGGACAATACAATGAGCAGTTCTTC.

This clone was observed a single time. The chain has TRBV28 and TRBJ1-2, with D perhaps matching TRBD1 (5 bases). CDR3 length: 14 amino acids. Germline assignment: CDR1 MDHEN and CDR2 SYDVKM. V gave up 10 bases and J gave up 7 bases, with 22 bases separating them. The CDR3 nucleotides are TGTGCCACCCGTTCCGCAGGGATTAGAGGTGGCTACACCTTC. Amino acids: CATRSAGIRGGYTF.

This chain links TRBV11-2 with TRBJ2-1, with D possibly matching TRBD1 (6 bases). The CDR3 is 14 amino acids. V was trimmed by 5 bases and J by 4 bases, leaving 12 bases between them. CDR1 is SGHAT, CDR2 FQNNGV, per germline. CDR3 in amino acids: CASSLGQIYNEQFF. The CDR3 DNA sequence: TGTGCCAGCAGCCTTGGACAGATTTACAATGAGCAGTTCTTC.

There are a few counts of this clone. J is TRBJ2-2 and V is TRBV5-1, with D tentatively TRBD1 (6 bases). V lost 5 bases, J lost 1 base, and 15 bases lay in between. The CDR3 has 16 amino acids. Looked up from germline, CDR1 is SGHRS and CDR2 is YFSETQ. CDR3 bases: TGCGCCAGCAGGCCGGGACACCGAGTGAACACCGGGGAGCTGTTTTTT. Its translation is CASRPGHRVNTGELFF.

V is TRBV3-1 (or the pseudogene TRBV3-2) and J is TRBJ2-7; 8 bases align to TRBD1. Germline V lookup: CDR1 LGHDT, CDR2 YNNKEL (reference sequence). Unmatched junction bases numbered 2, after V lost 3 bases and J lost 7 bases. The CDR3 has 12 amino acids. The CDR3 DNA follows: TGTGCCAGCAGCCATAACAGGGGGGAGCAGTACTTC. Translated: CASSHNRGEQYF.

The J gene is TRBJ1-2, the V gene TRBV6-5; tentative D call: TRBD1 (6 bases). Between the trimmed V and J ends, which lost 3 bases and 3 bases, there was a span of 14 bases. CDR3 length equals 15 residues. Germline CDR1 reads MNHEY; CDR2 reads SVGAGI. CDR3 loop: CASSYKQGLDYGYTF. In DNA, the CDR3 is TGTGCCAGCAGTTATAAACAGGGCCTTGACTATGGCTACACCTTC.

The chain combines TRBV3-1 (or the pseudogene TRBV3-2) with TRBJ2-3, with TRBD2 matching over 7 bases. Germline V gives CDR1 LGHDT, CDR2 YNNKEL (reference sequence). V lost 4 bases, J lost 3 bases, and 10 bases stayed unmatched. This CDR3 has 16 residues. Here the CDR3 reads CASSPLTGGLTDTQYF. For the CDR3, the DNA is TGTGCCAGCAGCCCACTCACGGGAGGCTTAACAGATACGCAGTATTTT.

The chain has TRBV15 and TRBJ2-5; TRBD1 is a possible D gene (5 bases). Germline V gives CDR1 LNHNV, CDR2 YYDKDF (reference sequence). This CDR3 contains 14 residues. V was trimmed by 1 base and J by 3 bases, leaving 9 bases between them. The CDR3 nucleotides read TGTGCCACCAGCAGAGTGGTCAGGGAAGAGACCCAGTACTTC. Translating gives CATSRVVREETQYF. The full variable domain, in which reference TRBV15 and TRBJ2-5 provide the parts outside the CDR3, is DAMVIQNPRYQVTQFGKPVTLSCSQTLNHNVMYWYQQKSSQAPKLLFHYYDKDFNNEADTPDNFQSRRPNTSFCFLDIRSPGLGDTAMYLCATSRVVREETQYFGPGTRLLVL.

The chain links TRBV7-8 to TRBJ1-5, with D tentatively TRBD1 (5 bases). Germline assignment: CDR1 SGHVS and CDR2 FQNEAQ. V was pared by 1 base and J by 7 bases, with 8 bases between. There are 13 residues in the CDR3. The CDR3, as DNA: TGTGCCAGCAGCTTAGGGAGGGGCCAGCCCCAGCATTTT. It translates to CASSLGRGQPQHF.

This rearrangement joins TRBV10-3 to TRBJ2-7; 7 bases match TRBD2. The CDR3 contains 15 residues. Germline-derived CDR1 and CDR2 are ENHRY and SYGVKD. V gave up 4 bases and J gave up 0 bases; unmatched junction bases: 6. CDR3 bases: TGTGCCATCAGTGGCGGGGGACCCTCCTCCTACGAGCAGTACTTC. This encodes CAISGGGPSSYEQYF.

The CDR3 nucleotides read TGTGCCAGCAGCTTGGGACTAGCGGGTTTCCAAGAGACCCAGTACTTC. It is translated as CASSLGLAGFQETQYF. V gene TRBV5-4 combines with J gene TRBJ2-5; 10 positions match TRBD2. Germline V gene sequence: CDR1 SGHNT, CDR2 YYREEE (reference sequence). Trimming removed 0 bases from V and 1 base from J; junction bases left unmatched: 3. This CDR3 has 16 residues.

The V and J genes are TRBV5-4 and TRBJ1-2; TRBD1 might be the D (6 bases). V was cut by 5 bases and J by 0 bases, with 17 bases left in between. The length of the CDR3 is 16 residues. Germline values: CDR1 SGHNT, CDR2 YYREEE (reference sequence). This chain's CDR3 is CASRNPGTPTNYGYTF. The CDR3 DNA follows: TGTGCCAGCAGAAATCCCGGGACACCGACTAACTATGGCTACACCTTC.

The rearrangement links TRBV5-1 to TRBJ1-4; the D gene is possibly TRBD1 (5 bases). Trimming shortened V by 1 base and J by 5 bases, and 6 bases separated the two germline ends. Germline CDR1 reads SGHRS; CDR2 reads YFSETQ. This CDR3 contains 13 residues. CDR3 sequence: CASSLQGNEKLFF. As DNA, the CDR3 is TGCGCCAGCAGCTTGCAGGGAAATGAAAAACTGTTTTTT. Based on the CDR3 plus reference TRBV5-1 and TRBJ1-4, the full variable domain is KAGVTQTPRYLIKTRGQQVTLSCSPISGHRSVSWYQQTPGQGLQFLFEYFSETQRNKGNFPGRFSGRQFSNSRSEMNVSTLELGDSALYLCASSLQGNEKLFFGSGTQLSVL.

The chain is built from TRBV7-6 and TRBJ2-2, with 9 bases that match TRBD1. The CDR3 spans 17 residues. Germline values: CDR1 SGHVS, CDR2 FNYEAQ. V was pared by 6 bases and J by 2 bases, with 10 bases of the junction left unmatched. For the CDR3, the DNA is TGTGCCAGCAGGTTACCAAGGGGACAGGGTAACACCGGGGAGCTGTTTTTT. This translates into CASRLPRGQGNTGELFF.